Each of the 30 T cell receptor beta chains below was sequenced from the same sample in a study of shared clonotypes between healthy human individuals. Only CD45RO-negative cells positively selected for CCR7 counted as naive CD8 cells, so terminally differentiated effector memory CD45RA+ cells were excluded. Produced via immunoSEQ multiplex PCR; TCRdb's table is partial and in-frame only. The sample shows about 2 million clones, 85% to 95% of them seen only once. Sequenced input: naive CD8+ T cells sorted from blood. These receptors all come from a man aged 18 to 30 in good health.

The rearrangement uses TRBV28 and TRBJ1-1; a weak D match, TRBD1 (5 bases). Germline CDR1 MDHEN, CDR2 SYDVKM. Trimming removed 3 bases at V and 0 bases at J, with 14 bases between. The CDR3 runs 16 residues. CDR3 nucleotides: TGTGCCAGCAGTTTTTTACAGGAGGGAGTGAACACTGAAGCTTTCTTT. This gives the protein CASSFLQEGVNTEAFF.

V is TRBV4-1 and J is TRBJ1-5, with a weak D call TRBD1 (5 bases). Germline V gene sequence: CDR1 MGHRA, CDR2 YSYEKL. V was cut by 0 bases and J by 1 base, with 10 bases left in between. The length of the CDR3 is 16 residues. This CDR3 reads CASSQERGGSNQPQHF. The CDR3 DNA sequence: TGCGCCAGCAGCCAAGAGCGGGGCGGGAGCAATCAGCCCCAGCATTTT.

Details on this clone: The sample contains more than one DNA sequence encoding this CDR3. The gene calls are TRBV5-4 and TRBJ2-7; possible D gene TRBD1, 6 bases. CDR1 and CDR2 from the germline V gene are SGHNT and YYREEE (reference sequence). V was pared by 0 bases and J by 1 base, with 8 bases between. CDR3 length equals 14 residues. CDR3: CASSLGDTSYEQYF. In nucleotides, the CDR3 is TGTGCCAGCAGCTTGGGGGACACATCCTACGAGCAGTACTTC.

The rearrangement links TRBV4-3 to TRBJ1-1; tentatively, D is TRBD1 (6 bases). With 4 bases removed from V and 3 bases from J, the gap between germline ends came to 12 bases. Germline V gene sequence: CDR1 LGHNA, CDR2 YSLEER. The CDR3 covers 14 residues. CDR3 nucleotides: TGCGCCAGCAGCCCGGAGGGGGGATACACTGAAGCTTTCTTT. Translated: CASSPEGGYTEAFF.

V and J are TRBV20-1 and TRBJ2-3; no reliable D call. This CDR3 has 11 residues. Per the germline V gene, CDR1 is DFQATT and CDR2 is SNEGSKA (reference sequence). Between the trimmed V and J ends, which lost 3 bases and 5 bases, there was a span of 6 bases. The CDR3 loop is CSASNLDTQYF. The CDR3, as DNA: TGCAGTGCTAGCAACCTAGATACGCAGTATTTT.

The rearrangement links TRBV28 to TRBJ1-5, with 7 bases lining up with TRBD1. The CDR3 length is 13 residues. V shed 6 bases and J 2 bases; nucleotides not matched to a gene: 1. Germline assignment: CDR1 MDHEN and CDR2 SYDVKM. The CDR3 reads CASRGQGNQPQHF. CDR3 in DNA: TGTGCCAGCAGAGGACAGGGCAATCAGCCCCAGCATTTT.

The V call is TRBV4-1, the J call TRBJ1-3; D gene ambiguous. V was shortened by 0 bases and J by 5 bases, with 5 bases between the two germline ends. CDR3 size: 13 residues. Germline V gene sequence: CDR1 MGHRA, CDR2 YSYEKL. The CDR3 DNA reads TGCGCCAGCAGCCAAGATCCTAGAAACACCATATATTTT. It specifies CASSQDPRNTIYF.

The chain joins TRBV9 to TRBJ1-2; tentative D call: TRBD1 (6 bases). The CDR3 extends over 15 amino acids. CDR1 is SGDLS, CDR2 YYNGEE, per germline. Trimming took off 2 bases at V and 8 bases at J, with 19 bases between the two ends. The CDR3 DNA follows: TGTGCCAGCAGCGTTACCGGGACACCGACCCAAGGCTACACCTTC. Translating it yields CASSVTGTPTQGYTF.

V gene TRBV7-9 combines with J gene TRBJ2-1; perhaps TRBD2 as D (6 bases). The CDR3 extends over 16 amino acids. Trimming removed 1 base from V and 8 bases from J, with 18 bases in between. The germline V gene encodes CDR1 SEHNR and CDR2 FQNEAQ (reference sequence). CDR3 DNA: TGTGCCAGCAGCTTAGTCTGGCGGGAAGGTGGCGATGAGCAGTTCTTC. It encodes CASSLVWREGGDEQFF.

J is TRBJ2-2 and V is TRBV15; 7 bases map to TRBD1. The CDR3 has 17 residues. Germline CDR1 LNHNV, CDR2 YYDKDF (reference sequence). V lost 1 base and J lost 1; bases outside the gene matches: 6. This CDR3 is CATSRAPGQLNTGELFF. CDR3 nucleotide sequence: TGTGCCACCAGCAGAGCCCCGGGACAGCTGAACACCGGGGAGCTGTTTTTT. The full variable domain, its missing parts supplied by reference TRBV15 and TRBJ2-2, is DAMVIQNPRYQVTQFGKPVTLSCSQTLNHNVMYWYQQKSSQAPKLLFHYYDKDFNNEADTPDNFQSRRPNTSFCFLDIRSPGLGDTAMYLCATSRAPGQLNTGELFFGEGSRLTVL.

V and J are TRBV7-6 and TRBJ1-1; D possibly corresponds to TRBD1 (6 bases). The CDR3 contains 14 residues. Germline V gene sequence: CDR1 SGHVS, CDR2 FNYEAQ. The germline V and J ends were trimmed by 3 bases and 1 base, with 9 bases remaining between them. DNA of the CDR3: TGTGCCAGCAGCTTGACAGGAGAGAACACTGAAGCTTTCTTT. It translates to CASSLTGENTEAFF.

The chain combines TRBV18 with TRBJ1-3, with TRBD1 identical over 8 bases. V was clipped by 4 bases and J by 0 bases; unmatched bases: 5. Germline V lookup: CDR1 KGHSH, CDR2 LQKENI. The CDR3 is made up of 16 amino acids. This CDR3 is CASSRTGKSSGNTIYF. DNA of the CDR3: TGTGCCAGCTCACGGACAGGGAAGAGCTCTGGAAACACCATATATTTT.

The chain employs TRBV5-1 and TRBJ2-7, with 9 bases lining up with TRBD1. The CDR3 length is 15 residues. CDR1 and CDR2 from the germline V gene are SGHRS and YFSETQ. The V and J ends lost 4 bases and 5 bases, in that order; junction bases with no gene match: 10. The DNA for the CDR3 is TGCGCCAGCAGCCGCGGGACAGGGTATACCGACGAGCAGTACTTC. The encoded protein is CASSRGTGYTDEQYF.

This chain joins TRBV9 and TRBJ2-3; 9 positions agree with TRBD1. The germline CDR1 and CDR2 sequences are SGDLS and YYNGEE. The CDR3 covers 18 residues. V shed 0 bases, J shed 2 bases, and the junction held 10 bases outside the gene matches. The DNA of the CDR3 is TGTGCCAGCAGCGTAGACGAGTTCCGGGACAGGGTCACAGATACGCAGTATTTT. Translating it yields CASSVDEFRDRVTDTQYF.

The gene calls are TRBV5-1 and TRBJ2-1; TRBD2 matches at 7 bases. Germline CDR1 and CDR2: SGHRS and YFSETQ. The J segment lost 9 bases and the V segment lost 3 bases, leaving 0 bases of the junction unmatched. The CDR3 has 11 residues. The CDR3 here is CASSWGGEQFF. The CDR3 nucleotides are TGCGCCAGCAGCTGGGGGGGTGAGCAGTTCTTC.

The rearrangement links TRBV10-3 to TRBJ2-1; TRBD2 agrees at 15 bases. Germline V lookup: CDR1 ENHRY, CDR2 SYGVKD. V was clipped by 6 bases and J by 4 bases; unmatched bases: 4. The CDR3 spans 16 residues. In DNA, the CDR3 is TGTGCCATCAGCTGGACTAGCGGGGGGGAGTACAATGAGCAGTTCTTC. It translates to CAISWTSGGEYNEQFF.

The V and J genes are TRBV11-2 and TRBJ1-1; TRBD1 agrees at 9 bases. The trim removed 7 bases at V and 4 bases at J, leaving 10 bases unmatched. Germline lookup yields CDR1 SGHAT and CDR2 FQNNGV. The CDR3 is 15 residues long. The CDR3 loop reads CASTTTRDRVTEAFF. The CDR3 nucleotides are TGTGCCAGCACTACCACGCGGGACAGGGTCACTGAAGCTTTCTTT. Supplemented by reference TRBV11-2 and TRBJ1-1, the full variable domain reads EAGVAQSPRYKIIEKRQSVAFWCNPISGHATLYWYQQILGQGPKLLIQFQNNGVVDDSQLPKDRFSAERLKGVDSTLKIQPAKLEDSAVYLCASTTTRDRVTEAFFGQGTRLTVV.

The chain couples TRBV7-6 to TRBJ2-7; TRBD1 agrees at 8 bases. V gave up 4 bases and J gave up 7 bases; unmatched junction bases: 6. Germline loops: CDR1 SGHVS, CDR2 FNYEAQ. The CDR3 runs 13 residues. For the CDR3, the DNA is TGTGCCAGCAGCTCGGACAGGGCTGAAGAGCAGTACTTC. The encoded protein is CASSSDRAEEQYF.

The chain links TRBV5-1 to TRBJ2-7; D is unresolved. This CDR3 spans 19 amino acids. Trimming took 4 bases from V and 2 from J, leaving 28 bases between them. Germline V gene data show CDR1 as SGHRS and CDR2 as YFSETQ. The CDR3 DNA is TGCGCCAGCAGCAGGTTGACTCAGAAATGGGCAGGAACTACCTACGAGCAGTACTTC. It codes for CASSRLTQKWAGTTYEQYF.

The rearrangement links TRBV6-5 to TRBJ1-3; the match to TRBD1 covers 10 bases. This CDR3 comprises 16 residues. Germline V gene sequence: CDR1 MNHEY, CDR2 SVGAGI. Trimming at V came to 6 bases and at J to 3 bases, leaving 8 bases not matched to a gene. CDR3 in amino acids: CASSYDRGLGGNTIYF. The DNA for the CDR3 is TGTGCCAGCAGCTACGACAGGGGGCTGGGTGGAAACACCATATATTTT.

V and J are TRBV4-3 and TRBJ2-2; no clear D. Germline CDR1 and CDR2: LGHNA and YSLEER. This CDR3 is built from 12 residues. V was clipped by 6 bases and J by 6 bases, with 8 bases between them. The CDR3 bases are TGCGCCAGCAGTCGTCTAGCCGGGGAGCTGTTTTTT. Translated: CASSRLAGELFF.

The V call is TRBV27, the J call TRBJ2-3, with 13 bases identical to TRBD2. Trimming at V came to 8 bases and at J to 0 bases, leaving 11 bases not matched to a gene. The germline V gene encodes CDR1 MNHEY and CDR2 SMNVEV (reference sequence). The CDR3 has 18 amino acids. The CDR3 reads CASHRLAGGLPSTDTQYF. In DNA, the CDR3 is TGTGCCAGCCACCGACTAGCGGGGGGCCTTCCTAGCACAGATACGCAGTATTTT.

In regard to this clone: Compared with germline, one end of the junction differs, possibly owing to a read error. The V call is TRBV7-7, the J call TRBJ1-5, with TRBD1 as a possible D gene (6 bases). This CDR3 is 14 amino acids long. The germline CDR1 and CDR2 sequences are SSHAT and FNYEAQ (reference sequence). CDR3 DNA: TGTGCTAGCAGCTCTCTAAGGGGGGATCAGCCCCAGCATTTT. Encoded protein: CASSSLRGDQPQHF.

The CDR3 here is CASSPGLGGGELFF. The CDR3 nucleotides are TGTGCCAGCAGCCCGGGACTAGGGGGCGGGGAGCTGTTTTTT. The chain recombines TRBV6-5 with TRBJ2-2; 8 bases match TRBD2. Germline V gene data show CDR1 as MNHEY and CDR2 as SVGAGI. The V segment lost 6 bases and the J segment 7 bases; nucleotides outside the gene matches: 7. The CDR3 is 14 amino acids.

V and J are TRBV12-5 and TRBJ2-1; TRBD1 aligns across 7 bases. The CDR3 spans 13 residues. The ends lost 5 bases at V and 9 bases at J; junction bases unmatched: 7. Germline CDR1 is LGHNT and CDR2 is FRNRAP. CDR3: CASGENRGPEQFF. DNA of the CDR3: TGTGCTAGTGGTGAGAACAGGGGACCTGAGCAGTTCTTC. Based on the CDR3 plus reference TRBV12-5 and TRBJ2-1, the full variable domain is DARVTQTPRHKVTEMGQEVTMRCQPILGHNTVFWYRQTMMQGLELLAYFRNRAPLDDSGMPKDRFSAEMPDATLATLKIQPSEPRDSAVYFCASGENRGPEQFFGPGTRLTVL.

V usage is TRBV7-8 and J usage is TRBJ1-1; 8 bases fit TRBD1. The CDR3 consists of 17 residues. The trim removed 8 bases at V and 4 bases at J, leaving 18 bases unmatched. Germline V gene data show CDR1 as SGHVS and CDR2 as FQNEAQ. This CDR3 is CASVAPGGAVCVTEAFF. The CDR3, as DNA: TGTGCCAGCGTCGCCCCAGGGGGCGCGGTTTGTGTCACTGAAGCTTTCTTT.

The V gene is TRBV29-1, the J gene TRBJ2-7; D assignment may be TRBD1 or TRBD2 (6 bases each). Germline V gene sequence: CDR1 SQVTM, CDR2 ANQGSEA. The CDR3 is 14 residues long. V lost 1 base to trimming and J lost 3 bases, with 13 bases between them. The CDR3 region has the DNA TGCAGCGTTGAAGTGGCGGGACAACGCTACGAGCAGTACTTC. Protein sequence: CSVEVAGQRYEQYF.

This clone was counted a single time. The same CDR3 can be traced to other DNA sequences in this sample. This chain's CDR3 is CASSPIAVSSYNEQFF. For the CDR3, the DNA is TGTGCCAGCAGTCCGATAGCGGTTAGCTCCTACAATGAGCAGTTCTTC. V and J are TRBV27 and TRBJ2-1, with D perhaps matching TRBD2 (6 bases). V lost 5 bases and J lost 0, with 14 bases in between. CDR1 MNHEY and CDR2 SMNVEV come from the germline V gene (reference sequence). The CDR3 contains 16 residues.

The chain carries TRBV5-4 and TRBJ2-1; D remains ambiguous. Per germline, CDR1 SGHNT and CDR2 YYREEE (reference sequence). V shed 0 bases and J shed 5 bases, with 9 bases lying between them. The CDR3 has 14 residues. The CDR3 loop is CASSLADLDNEQFF. The CDR3 DNA reads TGTGCCAGCAGCTTGGCTGACCTAGACAATGAGCAGTTCTTC.

V usage is TRBV10-3 and J usage is TRBJ1-5; 8 positions agree with TRBD1. This CDR3 comprises 15 residues. Trimming removed 3 bases from V and 5 bases from J; junction bases left unmatched: 6. The germline gives CDR1 ENHRY, CDR2 SYGVKD. The CDR3 sequence is CAISDPGGEDQPQHF. The DNA for the CDR3 is TGTGCCATCAGTGATCCAGGGGGCGAGGATCAGCCCCAGCATTTT.